Sequencing of this T cell receptor (beta chain) was carried out in a study of graft-versus-host responses after intestinal transplantation. Study overall: Multivisceral, liver-intestinal, or isolated intestinal grafts were transplanted into recipients. Uniformly, recipients were administered anti-thymocyte globulin induction with subsequent tacrolimus and steroids for roughly three years.

V dropped 1 base and J dropped 3 bases, with 6 bases sitting between them. Germline-derived CDR1 and CDR2 are MNHEY and SVGAGI. CDR3 size: 14 residues. Measured with immunoSEQ multiplex PCR; TCRdb has only the in-frame clones, and not every one. The table has about 82,000 clones, 75% to 95% seen once. In regard to this clone: As yet, its antigen is unknown.

The starting material was unstimulated CD4+ T cells sorted from spleen or lymph node cells, obtained before transplant. V and J are TRBV6-5 and TRBJ2-2; the D gene is possibly TRBD1 (6 bases). This sequence originates from a human donor who was the organ donor for an intestinal transplant. The CDR3, as DNA: TGTGCCAGCAGTTACTGGGGGCACACCGGGGAGCTGTTTTTT. It translates to CASSYWGHTGELFF.